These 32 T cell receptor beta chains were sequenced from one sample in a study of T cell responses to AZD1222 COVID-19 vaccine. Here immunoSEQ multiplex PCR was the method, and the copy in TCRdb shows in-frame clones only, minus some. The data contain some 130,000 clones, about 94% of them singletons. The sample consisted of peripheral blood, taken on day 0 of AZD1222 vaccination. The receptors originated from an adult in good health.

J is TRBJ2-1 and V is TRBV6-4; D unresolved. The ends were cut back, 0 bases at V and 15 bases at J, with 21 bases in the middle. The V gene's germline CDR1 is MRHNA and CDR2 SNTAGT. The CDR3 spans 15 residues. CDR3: CASSDSISGASLTFF. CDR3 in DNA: TGTGCCAGCAGTGACTCTATCTCCGGAGCTTCACTAACGTTCTTC.

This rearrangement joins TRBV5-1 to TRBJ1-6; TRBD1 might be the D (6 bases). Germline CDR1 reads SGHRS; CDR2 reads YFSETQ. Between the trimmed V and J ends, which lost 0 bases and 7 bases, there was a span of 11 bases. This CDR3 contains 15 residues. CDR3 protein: CASSLEGGWNSPLHF. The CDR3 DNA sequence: TGCGCCAGCAGCTTGGAAGGGGGATGGAATTCACCCCTCCACTTT.

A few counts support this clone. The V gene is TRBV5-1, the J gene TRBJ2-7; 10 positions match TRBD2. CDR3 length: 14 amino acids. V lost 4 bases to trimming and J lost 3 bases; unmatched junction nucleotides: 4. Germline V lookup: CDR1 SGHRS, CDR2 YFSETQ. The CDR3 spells CASSPSGSVYEQYF. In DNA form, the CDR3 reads TGCGCCAGCAGCCCTAGCGGGAGTGTCTACGAGCAGTACTTC. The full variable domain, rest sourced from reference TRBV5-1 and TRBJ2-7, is KAGVTQTPRYLIKTRGQQVTLSCSPISGHRSVSWYQQTPGQGLQFLFEYFSETQRNKGNFPGRFSGRQFSNSRSEMNVSTLELGDSALYLCASSPSGSVYEQYFGPGTRLTVT.

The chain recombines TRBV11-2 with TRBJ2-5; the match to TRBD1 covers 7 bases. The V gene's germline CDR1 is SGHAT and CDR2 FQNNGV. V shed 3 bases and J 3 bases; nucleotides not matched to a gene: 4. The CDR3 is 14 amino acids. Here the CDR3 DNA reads TGTGCCAGCAGCTTCTCAGGGGGAGAAGAGACCCAGTACTTC. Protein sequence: CASSFSGGEETQYF.

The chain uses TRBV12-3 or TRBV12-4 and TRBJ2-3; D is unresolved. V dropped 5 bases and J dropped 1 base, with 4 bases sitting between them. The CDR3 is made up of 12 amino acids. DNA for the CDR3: TGTGCCAGCAGTCAGGGCACAGATACGCAGTATTTT. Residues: CASSQGTDTQYF.

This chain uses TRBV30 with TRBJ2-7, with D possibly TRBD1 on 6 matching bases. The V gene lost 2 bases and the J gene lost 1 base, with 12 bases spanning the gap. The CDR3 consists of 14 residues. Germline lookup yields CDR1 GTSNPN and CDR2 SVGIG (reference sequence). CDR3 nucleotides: TGTGCCTGGAGTAGGGGACATCCATCCTACGAGCAGTACTTC. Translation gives CAWSRGHPSYEQYF. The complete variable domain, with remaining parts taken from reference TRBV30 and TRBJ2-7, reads SQTIHQWPATLVQPVGSPLSLECTVEGTSNPNLYWYRQAAGRGLQLLFYSVGIGQISSEVPQNLSASRPQDRQFILSSKKLLLSDSGFYLCAWSRGHPSYEQYFGPGTRLTVT.

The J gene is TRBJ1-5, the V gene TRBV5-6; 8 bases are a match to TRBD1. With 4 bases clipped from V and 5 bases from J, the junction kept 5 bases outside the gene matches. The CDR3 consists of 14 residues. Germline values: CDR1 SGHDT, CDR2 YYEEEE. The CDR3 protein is CASSRTGRDQPQHF. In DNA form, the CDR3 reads TGTGCCAGCAGCCGGACAGGGAGGGATCAGCCCCAGCATTTT.

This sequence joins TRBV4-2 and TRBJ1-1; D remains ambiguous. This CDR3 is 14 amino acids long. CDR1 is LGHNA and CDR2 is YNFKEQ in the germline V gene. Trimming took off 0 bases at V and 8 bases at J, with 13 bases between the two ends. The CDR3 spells CASSQDTMGLEAFF. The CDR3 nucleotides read TGTGCCAGCAGCCAAGATACAATGGGATTAGAAGCTTTCTTT.

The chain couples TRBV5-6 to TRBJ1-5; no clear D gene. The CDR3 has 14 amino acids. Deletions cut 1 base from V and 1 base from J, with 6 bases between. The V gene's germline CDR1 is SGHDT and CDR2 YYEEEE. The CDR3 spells CASSLTRSNQPQHF. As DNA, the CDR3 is TGTGCCAGCAGCTTGACCCGCAGCAATCAGCCCCAGCATTTT.

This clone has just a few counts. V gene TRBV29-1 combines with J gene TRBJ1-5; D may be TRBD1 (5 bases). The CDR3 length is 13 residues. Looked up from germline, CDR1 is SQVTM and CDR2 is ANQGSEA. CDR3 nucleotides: TGCACCCCGGGGGGTAGGGGACGAAAGCCCCAGCATTTT. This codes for CTPGGRGRKPQHF.

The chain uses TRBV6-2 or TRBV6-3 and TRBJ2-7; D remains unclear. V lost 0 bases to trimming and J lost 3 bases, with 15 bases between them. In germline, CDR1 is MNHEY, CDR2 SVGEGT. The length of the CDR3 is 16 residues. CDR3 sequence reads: CASSYSMRALDYEQYF. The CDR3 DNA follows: TGTGCCAGCAGTTACTCGATGCGCGCGTTAGACTACGAGCAGTACTTC.

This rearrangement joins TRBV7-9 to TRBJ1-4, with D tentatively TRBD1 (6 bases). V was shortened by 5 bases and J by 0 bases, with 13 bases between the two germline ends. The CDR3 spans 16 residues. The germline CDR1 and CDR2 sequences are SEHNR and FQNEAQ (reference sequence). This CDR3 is CASSPGQQATNEKLFF. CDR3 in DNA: TGTGCCAGCAGCCCCGGACAGCAGGCAACTAATGAAAAACTGTTTTTT. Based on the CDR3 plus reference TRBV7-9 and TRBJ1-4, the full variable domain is DTGVSQNPRHKITKRGQNVTFRCDPISEHNRLYWYRQTLGQGPEFLTYFQNEAQLEKSRLLSDRFSAERPKGSFSTLEIQRTEQGDSAMYLCASSPGQQATNEKLFFGSGTQLSVL.

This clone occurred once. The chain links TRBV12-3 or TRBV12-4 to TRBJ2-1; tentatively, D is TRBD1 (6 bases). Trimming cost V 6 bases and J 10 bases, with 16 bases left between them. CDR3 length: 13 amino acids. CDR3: CASSRGTASEQFF. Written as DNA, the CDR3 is TGTGCCAGCAGCAGGGGTACAGCGAGCGAGCAGTTCTTC.

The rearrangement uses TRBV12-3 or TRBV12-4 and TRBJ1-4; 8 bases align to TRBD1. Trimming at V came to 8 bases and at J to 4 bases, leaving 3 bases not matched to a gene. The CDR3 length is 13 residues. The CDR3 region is CASSRGRNEKLFF. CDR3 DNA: TGTGCCAGCTCCAGGGGGCGTAATGAAAAACTGTTTTTT.

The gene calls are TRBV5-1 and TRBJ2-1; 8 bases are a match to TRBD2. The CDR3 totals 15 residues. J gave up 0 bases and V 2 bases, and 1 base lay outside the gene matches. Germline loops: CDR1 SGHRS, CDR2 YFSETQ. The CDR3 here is CASSLAGASYNEQFF. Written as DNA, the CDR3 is TGCGCCAGCAGCTTAGCGGGAGCCTCCTACAATGAGCAGTTCTTC.

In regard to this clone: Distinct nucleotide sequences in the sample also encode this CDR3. The DNA of the CDR3 is TGTGCCAGCAGCTTGGGGACAGGGAATCAGCCCCAGCATTTT. Translation: CASSLGTGNQPQHF. The gene calls are TRBV7-2 and TRBJ1-5, with 9 bases matching TRBD1. The CDR3 spans 14 residues. The ends lost 3 bases at V and 4 bases at J; junction bases unmatched: 1. CDR1 and CDR2 (germline): SGHTA, FQGNSA.

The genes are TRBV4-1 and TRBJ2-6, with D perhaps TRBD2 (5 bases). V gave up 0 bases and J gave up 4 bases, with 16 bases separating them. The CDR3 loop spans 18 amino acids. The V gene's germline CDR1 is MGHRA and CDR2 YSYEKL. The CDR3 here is CASSQDTPLALGANVLTF. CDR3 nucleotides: TGCGCCAGCAGCCAAGATACCCCCCTAGCTTTGGGGGCCAACGTCCTGACTTTC.

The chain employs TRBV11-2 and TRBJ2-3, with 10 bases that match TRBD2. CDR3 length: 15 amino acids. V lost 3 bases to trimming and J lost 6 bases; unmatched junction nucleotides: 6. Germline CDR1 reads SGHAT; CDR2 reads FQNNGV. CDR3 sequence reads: CASSFLAGDADTQYF. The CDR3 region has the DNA TGTGCCAGCAGCTTCCTAGCGGGAGATGCCGATACGCAGTATTTT.

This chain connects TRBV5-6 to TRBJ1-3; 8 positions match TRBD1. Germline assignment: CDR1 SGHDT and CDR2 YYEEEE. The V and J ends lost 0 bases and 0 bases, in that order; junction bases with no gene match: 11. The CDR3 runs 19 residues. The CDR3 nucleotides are TGTGCCAGCAGCTTGGGAGGACAGGGCTTAGCCGACTCTGGAAACACCATATATTTT. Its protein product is CASSLGGQGLADSGNTIYF.

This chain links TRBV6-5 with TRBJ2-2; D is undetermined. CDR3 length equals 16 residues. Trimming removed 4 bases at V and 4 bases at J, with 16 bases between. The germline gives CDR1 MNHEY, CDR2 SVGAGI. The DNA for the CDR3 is TGTGCCAGCAGTTTAAACGTAGGACCAAGCACCGGGGAGCTGTTTTTT. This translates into CASSLNVGPSTGELFF.

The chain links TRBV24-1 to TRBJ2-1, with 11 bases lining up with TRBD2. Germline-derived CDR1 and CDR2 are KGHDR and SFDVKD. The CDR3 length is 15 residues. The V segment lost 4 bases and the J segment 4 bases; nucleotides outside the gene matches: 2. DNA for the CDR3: TGTGCCACCAGTGACCCTAGCGGGGGGTACAATGAGCAGTTCTTC. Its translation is CATSDPSGGYNEQFF.

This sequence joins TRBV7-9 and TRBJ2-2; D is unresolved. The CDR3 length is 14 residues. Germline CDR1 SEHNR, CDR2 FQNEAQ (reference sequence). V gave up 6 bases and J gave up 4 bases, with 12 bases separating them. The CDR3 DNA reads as TGTGCCAGCAGACCGCTAGTTAGCACCGGGGAGCTGTTTTTT. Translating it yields CASRPLVSTGELFF.

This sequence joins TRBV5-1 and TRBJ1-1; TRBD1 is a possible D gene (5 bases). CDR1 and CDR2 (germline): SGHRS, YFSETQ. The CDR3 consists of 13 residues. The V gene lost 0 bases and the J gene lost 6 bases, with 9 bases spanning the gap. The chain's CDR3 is CASSLAGPSEAFF. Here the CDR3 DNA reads TGCGCCAGCAGCTTGGCAGGGCCCTCTGAAGCTTTCTTT.

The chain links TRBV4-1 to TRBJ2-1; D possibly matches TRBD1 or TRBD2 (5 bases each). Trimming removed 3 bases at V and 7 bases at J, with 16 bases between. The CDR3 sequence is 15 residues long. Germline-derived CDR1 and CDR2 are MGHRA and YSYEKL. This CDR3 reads CASSHPGRPENEQFF. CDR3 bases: TGCGCCAGCAGCCACCCGGGACGCCCTGAAAATGAGCAGTTCTTC.

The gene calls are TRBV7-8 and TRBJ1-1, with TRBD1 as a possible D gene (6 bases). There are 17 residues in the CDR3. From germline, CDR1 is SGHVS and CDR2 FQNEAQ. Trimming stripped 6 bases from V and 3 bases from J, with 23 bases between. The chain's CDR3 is CASRSSGGRKAYTEAFF. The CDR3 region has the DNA TGTGCCAGCAGGAGTTCTGGGGGGCGAAAGGCTTACACTGAAGCTTTCTTT.

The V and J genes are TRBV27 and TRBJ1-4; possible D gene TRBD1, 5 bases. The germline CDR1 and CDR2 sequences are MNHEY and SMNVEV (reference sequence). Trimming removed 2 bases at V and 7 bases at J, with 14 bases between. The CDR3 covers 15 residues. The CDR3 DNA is TGTGCCAGCAGTTTAAGTCAGGGTCGAGCTGAAAAACTGTTTTTT. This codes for CASSLSQGRAEKLFF.

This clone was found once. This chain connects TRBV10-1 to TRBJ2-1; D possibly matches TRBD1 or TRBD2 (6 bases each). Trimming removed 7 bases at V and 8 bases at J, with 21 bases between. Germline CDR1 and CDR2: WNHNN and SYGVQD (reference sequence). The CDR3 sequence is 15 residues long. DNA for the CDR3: TGCGCCAGCACCAAGGACAGAGCCGGGGGCGATGAGCAGTTCTTC. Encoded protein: CASTKDRAGGDEQFF.

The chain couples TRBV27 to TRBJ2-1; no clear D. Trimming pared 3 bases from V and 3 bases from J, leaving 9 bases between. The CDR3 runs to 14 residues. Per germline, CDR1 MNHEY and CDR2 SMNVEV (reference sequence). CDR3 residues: CASSLVESYNEQFF. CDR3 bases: TGTGCCAGCAGTTTGGTGGAGAGCTACAATGAGCAGTTCTTC.

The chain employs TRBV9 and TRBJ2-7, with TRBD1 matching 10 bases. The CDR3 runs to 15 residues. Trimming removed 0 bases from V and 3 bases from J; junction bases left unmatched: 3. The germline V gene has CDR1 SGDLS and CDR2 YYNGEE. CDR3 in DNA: TGTGCCAGCAGCGTAGTTGGGACAGGGGACTACGAGCAGTACTTC. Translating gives CASSVVGTGDYEQYF.

CDR3 coding DNA: TGCAGTGCTAGTCTCTCTCCGGGACAAGACAATGAGCAGTTCTTC. Amino acids: CSASLSPGQDNEQFF. V and J are TRBV20-1 and TRBJ2-1; possible D gene TRBD1, 6 bases. CDR1 and CDR2 (germline): DFQATT, SNEGSKA (reference sequence). The CDR3 is 15 amino acids. The germline V and J ends were trimmed by 3 bases and 5 bases, with 17 bases remaining between them.

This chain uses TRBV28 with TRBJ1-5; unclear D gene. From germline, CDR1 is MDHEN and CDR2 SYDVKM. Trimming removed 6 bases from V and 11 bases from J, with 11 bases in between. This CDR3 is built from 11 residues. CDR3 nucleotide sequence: TGTGCCAGCAGCTCCGGGAGGTCCCAGCATTTT. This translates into CASSSGRSQHF.

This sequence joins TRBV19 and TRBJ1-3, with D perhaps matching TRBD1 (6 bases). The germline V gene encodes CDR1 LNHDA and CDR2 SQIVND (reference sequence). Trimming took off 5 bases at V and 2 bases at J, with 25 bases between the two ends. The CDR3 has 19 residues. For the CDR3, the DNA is TGTGCCAGTAGTGGTAGCAGGACAGCTAGAATTTCAGCTGGAAACACCATATATTTT. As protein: CASSGSRTARISAGNTIYF.